One sample yielded the 11 T cell receptor beta chains listed below, sequenced in a study of shared clonotypes between healthy human individuals. The data were produced by immunoSEQ multiplex PCR, yet TCRdb's version contains in-frame clones alone and is incomplete. This table holds about 600,000 clones, 95% to 98% found once. The sample consisted of naive CD4+ T cells sorted from blood. Subset in this sample: CD45RA+ positively selected. The receptors were sampled from a woman in her 30s in good health.

V is TRBV19 and J is TRBJ2-1; TRBD2 aligns across 7 bases. The V gene end was trimmed by 4 bases and the J gene end by 8 bases; junction bases not matched to a gene: 11. The CDR3 spans 15 residues. Per the germline V gene, CDR1 is LNHDA and CDR2 is SQIVND (reference sequence). The CDR3 here is CASSTLAEPQYEQFF. In nucleotides, the CDR3 is TGTGCCAGTAGTACCCTAGCGGAGCCACAATATGAGCAGTTCTTC.

This rearrangement joins TRBV7-2 to TRBJ1-1, with D unresolved. Trimming removed 3 bases from V and 0 bases from J, with 11 bases in between. This CDR3 is 15 amino acids long. Germline loops: CDR1 SGHTA, CDR2 FQGNSA. The CDR3 bases are TGTGCCAGCAGCTTTAGGGCGGTAATGAACACTGAAGCTTTCTTT. This encodes CASSFRAVMNTEAFF. Full variable domain (outside the CDR3, taken from reference TRBV7-2 and TRBJ1-1): GAGVSQSPSNKVTEKGKDVELRCDPISGHTALYWYRQSLGQGLEFLIYFQGNSAPDKSGLPSDRFSAERTGGSVSTLTIQRTQQEDSAVYLCASSFRAVMNTEAFFGQGTRLTVV.

The V and J genes are TRBV11-2 and TRBJ1-3; 9 bases fit TRBD1. The germline V gene encodes CDR1 SGHAT and CDR2 FQNNGV. Germline trimming cut 6 bases from V and 4 bases from J; bases unmatched to any gene: 4. There are 14 residues in the CDR3. The CDR3 DNA reads as TGTGCCAGCAGGGCGGACAGGGGAGGAAACACCATATATTTT. This codes for CASRADRGGNTIYF.

This chain's CDR3 is CASSVQVRDRRYEQYF. The CDR3 coding sequence is TGTGCCAGCAGCGTACAGGTCAGGGACAGGAGATACGAGCAGTACTTC. The chain carries TRBV9 and TRBJ2-7; TRBD1 aligns across 8 bases. Germline CDR1 is SGDLS and CDR2 is YYNGEE. V lost 1 base to trimming and J lost 4 bases; unmatched junction nucleotides: 10. The CDR3 extends over 16 amino acids.

The rearrangement joins TRBV7-9 to TRBJ2-2; 7 bases fit TRBD2. Per germline, CDR1 SEHNR and CDR2 FQNEAQ (reference sequence). V was pared by 7 bases and J by 5 bases, with 10 bases of the junction left unmatched. The CDR3 has 15 amino acids. CDR3 DNA sequence: TGTGCCAGCAAGCTGCTAGCGGAATCTACCGGGGAGCTGTTTTTT. It encodes CASKLLAESTGELFF.

As regards this clone: The same CDR3 is also encoded by other DNA sequences in this sample. The genes are TRBV5-4 and TRBJ2-3; TRBD2 matches 11 bases. J gave up 5 bases and V 5 bases, and 7 bases lay outside the gene matches. The CDR3 sequence is 15 residues long. The germline CDR1 and CDR2 sequences are SGHNT and YYREEE (reference sequence). The CDR3 DNA is TGTGCCAGCAGGTTAGCGGGAGGGCCCAAAGATACGCAGTATTTT. It translates to CASRLAGGPKDTQYF.

This chain connects TRBV10-3 to TRBJ2-3, with TRBD1 matching 12 bases. V was pared by 0 bases and J by 5 bases, with 3 bases of the junction left unmatched. Germline lookup yields CDR1 ENHRY and CDR2 SYGVKD. This CDR3 has 16 residues. The CDR3 here is CAISESGTGGQDTQYF. Here the CDR3 DNA reads TGTGCCATCAGTGAGTCCGGGACAGGGGGCCAAGATACGCAGTATTTT.

A remark on this clone: The same CDR3 also results from other DNA sequences found in this sample. The gene calls are TRBV28 and TRBJ2-7; no firm D call. Germline values: CDR1 MDHEN, CDR2 SYDVKM. V shed 4 bases and J shed 2 bases, with 6 bases lying between them. The CDR3 has 12 residues. The CDR3 DNA reads TGTGCCAGCAGTTCCCCAGCCTACGAGCAGTACTTC. Amino acid sequence: CASSSPAYEQYF. Full variable domain (remainder filled in from reference TRBV28 and TRBJ2-7): DVKVTQSSRYLVKRTGEKVFLECVQDMDHENMFWYRQDPGLGLRLIYFSYDVKMKEKGDIPEGYSVSREKKERFSLILESASTNQTSMYLCASSSPAYEQYFGPGTRLTVT.

The rearrangement links TRBV2 to TRBJ2-1; no clear D gene. This CDR3 has 14 residues. Trimming removed 6 bases at V and 5 bases at J, with 14 bases between. Germline loops: CDR1 SNHLY, CDR2 FYNNEI. In nucleotides, the CDR3 is TGTGCCAGCAGGAAGAGCGAGGCCGACAATGAGCAGTTCTTC. It specifies CASRKSEADNEQFF.

J is TRBJ2-7 and V is TRBV10-3; 7 bases align to TRBD2. V trimming: 0 bases; J trimming: 2 bases; junction bases outside the gene matches: 4. CDR1 and CDR2 from the germline V gene are ENHRY and SYGVKD. This CDR3 is built from 15 residues. Here the CDR3 reads CAISESGTKAYEQYF. The CDR3 bases are TGTGCCATCAGTGAGTCGGGGACTAAGGCCTACGAGCAGTACTTC.

The chain carries TRBV28 and TRBJ2-7; 12 positions match TRBD1. V lost 6 bases and J lost 6; bases outside the gene matches: 9. CDR1 MDHEN and CDR2 SYDVKM come from the germline V gene. This CDR3 comprises 15 residues. The CDR3, as DNA: TGTGCCAGCAGCCTTTGGGGACAGGGGGCAGGCGAGCAGTACTTC. It encodes CASSLWGQGAGEQYF.